Below are 8 T cell receptor beta chains sequenced from a single sample in a study of T cells in Graves' hyperthyroidism and ophthalmopathy. Researchers amplified the TCR beta CDR3 regions from RNA transcripts. In the first-round RT-PCR of the TCR CDR3, the HTBI primer set was used. TCRdb re-called the multiplex PCR reads through MiXCR, storing one row per CDR3 protein. The table lists about 700,000 distinct CDR3 sequences, 14% of them singletons. Sample: blood. The receptors shown here come from a woman in her late teens or twenties with Graves' hyperthyroidism.

This clonotype was counted a few times. The chain links TRBV20-1 to TRBJ1-5; D unresolved. Germline V gives CDR1 DFQATT, CDR2 SNEGSKA (reference sequence). Trimming removed 1 base at V and 0 bases at J, with 10 bases between. The CDR3 contains 15 residues. The CDR3 spells CSARGNMVSNQPQHF. The CDR3 DNA sequence: TGCAGTGCTAGAGGGAATATGGTTAGCAATCAGCCCCAGCATTTT.

The chain joins TRBV20-1 to TRBJ2-5; unclear D gene. Germline V gives CDR1 DFQATT, CDR2 SNEGSKA (reference sequence). The CDR3 spans 13 residues. The ends were cut back, 2 bases at V and 2 bases at J, with 9 bases in the middle. CDR3 amino acids: CSARKAAQETQYF. CDR3 bases: TGCAGTGCTAGAAAGGCGGCGCAAGAGACCCAGTACTTC.

This clonotype was found a few times. Its ends do not fully match the called genes, so a read error is possible. This chain uses TRBV20-1 with TRBJ2-2, with D possibly called TRBD1 or TRBD2 (6 bases each). The CDR3 runs to 16 residues. From germline, CDR1 is DFQATT and CDR2 SNEGSKA (reference sequence). Here the CDR3 reads CSARGVGTANTGELFF. CDR3 bases: TGCAGTGCAAGGGGGGTCGGGACGGCGAACACCGGGGAGTTGTTTTTT.

The J gene is TRBJ1-5, the V gene TRBV6-1; D perhaps matches TRBD1 (5 bases). The germline V gene has CDR1 MNHNS and CDR2 SASEGT. V gave up 7 bases and J gave up 3 bases, with 28 bases separating them. This CDR3 spans 19 amino acids. CDR3 sequence reads: CASTQAPMGRALNNQPQHF. As DNA, the CDR3 is TGTGCCAGCACTCAAGCTCCGATGGGCAGGGCCCTTAACAATCAGCCCCAGCATTTT.

With respect to this clonotype: One end of the junction fails to match germline, which may point to a read error. V is TRBV10-3 and J is TRBJ2-7; D not certain. The CDR3 spans 15 residues. Germline V lookup: CDR1 ENHRY, CDR2 SYGVKD. For the CDR3, the DNA is TGTGCCATCAGTGAGTCGCAGGTCCTATCCTCCGAGCAGTACTTC. It encodes CAISESQVLSSEQYF.

As to this clonotype: It is unclear where the CDR3 begins or ends on the DNA, so no DNA is shown, and the CDR3 is as TCRdb lists it. CDR3 protein: CASSTSGQGTDTQYF. The V and J genes are TRBV28 and TRBJ2-3; TRBD2, the D gene given by the table, was not confirmed from the DNA. Including both end residues, the CDR3 is 15 amino acids long. Germline assignment: CDR1 MDHEN and CDR2 SYDVKM.

This chain connects TRBV11-2 to TRBJ2-2, with a tentative D call TRBD2 (6 bases). The CDR3 is 17 residues long. CDR1 is SGHAT, CDR2 FQNNGV, per germline. V was shortened by 5 bases and J by 6 bases, with 22 bases between the two germline ends. This CDR3 is CASSGRGPRTKAGELFF. The CDR3 coding sequence is TGTGCCAGCAGCGGAAGAGGACCTAGGACTAAGGCCGGGGAGCTGTTTTTT.

This clonotype has just a few counts. The rearrangement uses TRBV5-5 and TRBJ2-5; D not certain. The CDR3 extends over 12 amino acids. Germline lookup yields CDR1 SGHKS and CDR2 YYEKEE (reference sequence). With 2 bases removed from V and 3 bases from J, the gap between germline ends came to 5 bases. The CDR3 DNA reads as TGTGCCAGCAGCTTCCCAGAAGAGACCCAGTACTTC. It translates to CASSFPEETQYF.